This TCR beta chain was found in a study of OX40 agonist ivuxolimab in advanced cancers. Study findings and constraints: With doses of 0.1 to 3.0 mg/kg, CD4+ and CD8+ blood T cells had undergone clonal expansion by week 6. No antigen was identified for the clonally expanded peripheral T cells. Those patients achieving a partial response at 0.1-3.0 mg/kg showed among the lowest clonal expansion.

Samples were taken at baseline and on day 1 of cycles 4 and 7. Sequencing was performed with immunoSEQ multiplex PCR; in TCRdb, only in-frame clones are kept and a portion is missing. The data contain 95,000 to 120,000 clones, roughly 90% of them singletons. This clone was counted a few times. The antigen remains unidentified. The CDR3 sequence is 16 residues long. V lost 0 bases to trimming and J lost 6 bases, with 12 bases between them. Per the germline V gene, CDR1 is SGHVS and CDR2 is FQNEAQ. The sample consisted of CD4+ or CD8+ T cells sorted from blood, taken in a trial of the OX40 agonist ivuxolimab. The TCR comes from an adult with an advanced solid tumor such as melanoma, head and neck, liver or kidney cancer. The chain is built from TRBV7-8 and TRBJ1-6, with TRBD1 as a possible D gene (6 bases). In DNA form, the CDR3 reads TGTGCCAGCAGCTTAGCTGGGGCAGGGGTTAATTCACCCCTCCACTTT. It is translated as CASSLAGAGVNSPLHF.